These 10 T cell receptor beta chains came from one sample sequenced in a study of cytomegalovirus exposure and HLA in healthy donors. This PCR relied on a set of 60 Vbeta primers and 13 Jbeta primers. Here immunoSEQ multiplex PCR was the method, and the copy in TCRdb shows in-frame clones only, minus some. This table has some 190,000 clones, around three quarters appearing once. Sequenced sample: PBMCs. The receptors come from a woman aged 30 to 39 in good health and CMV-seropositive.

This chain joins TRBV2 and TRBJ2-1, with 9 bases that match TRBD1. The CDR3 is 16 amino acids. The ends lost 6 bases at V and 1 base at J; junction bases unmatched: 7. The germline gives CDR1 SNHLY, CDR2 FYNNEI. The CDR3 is CASRKQGAGSYNEQFF. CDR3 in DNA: TGTGCCAGCAGAAAACAGGGGGCTGGGTCCTACAATGAGCAGTTCTTC.

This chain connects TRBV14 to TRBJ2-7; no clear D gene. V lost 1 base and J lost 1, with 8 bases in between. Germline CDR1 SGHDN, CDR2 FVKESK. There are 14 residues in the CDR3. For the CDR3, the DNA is TGTGCCAGCAGCCAAGGCGGCGGATCCTACGAGCAGTACTTC. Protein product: CASSQGGGSYEQYF.

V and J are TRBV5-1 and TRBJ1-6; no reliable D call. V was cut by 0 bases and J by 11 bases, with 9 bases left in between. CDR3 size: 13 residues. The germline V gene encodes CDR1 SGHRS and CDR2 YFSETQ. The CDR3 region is CASSLDPGTPLHF. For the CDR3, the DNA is TGCGCCAGCAGCTTGGACCCCGGGACACCCCTCCACTTT.

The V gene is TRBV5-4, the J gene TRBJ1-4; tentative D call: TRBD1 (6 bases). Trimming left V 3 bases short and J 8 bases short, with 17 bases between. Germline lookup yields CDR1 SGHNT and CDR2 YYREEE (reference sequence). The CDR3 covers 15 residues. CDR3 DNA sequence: TGTGCCAGCAGCTCTGACGGGGGGCTGGTCGAAAAACTGTTTTTT. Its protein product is CASSSDGGLVEKLFF.

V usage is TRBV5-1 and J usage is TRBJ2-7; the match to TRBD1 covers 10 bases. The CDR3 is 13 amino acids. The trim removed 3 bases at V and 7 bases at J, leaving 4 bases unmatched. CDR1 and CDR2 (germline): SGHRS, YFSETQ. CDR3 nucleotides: TGCGCCAGCAGCTGGGACAGGGGCTGGGAGCAGTACTTC. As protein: CASSWDRGWEQYF.

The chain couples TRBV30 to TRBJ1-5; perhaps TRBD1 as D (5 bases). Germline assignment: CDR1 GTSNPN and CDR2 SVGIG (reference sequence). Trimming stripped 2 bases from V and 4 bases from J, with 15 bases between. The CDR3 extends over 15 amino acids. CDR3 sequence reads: CAWSRGGTQNQPQHF. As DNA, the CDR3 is TGTGCCTGGAGTCGGGGAGGGACCCAGAATCAGCCCCAGCATTTT.

CDR3 nucleotide sequence: TGTGCCAGCAGTACTCCCGGGACAGACAACACTGAAGCTTTCTTT. This codes for CASSTPGTDNTEAFF. V is TRBV28 and J is TRBJ1-1; TRBD1 matches at 7 bases. CDR1 is MDHEN and CDR2 is SYDVKM in the germline V gene. J was trimmed by 2 bases and V by 5 bases; bases with no gene match: 8. The CDR3 is 15 amino acids.

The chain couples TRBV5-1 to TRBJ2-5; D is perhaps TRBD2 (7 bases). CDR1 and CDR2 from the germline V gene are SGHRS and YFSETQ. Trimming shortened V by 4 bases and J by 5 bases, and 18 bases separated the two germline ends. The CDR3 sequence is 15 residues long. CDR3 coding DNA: TGCGCCAGCAGCACCAAGGGGGGGCAGGGGGAGACCCAGTACTTC. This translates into CASSTKGGQGETQYF. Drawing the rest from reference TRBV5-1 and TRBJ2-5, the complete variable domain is KAGVTQTPRYLIKTRGQQVTLSCSPISGHRSVSWYQQTPGQGLQFLFEYFSETQRNKGNFPGRFSGRQFSNSRSEMNVSTLELGDSALYLCASSTKGGQGETQYFGPGTRLLVL.

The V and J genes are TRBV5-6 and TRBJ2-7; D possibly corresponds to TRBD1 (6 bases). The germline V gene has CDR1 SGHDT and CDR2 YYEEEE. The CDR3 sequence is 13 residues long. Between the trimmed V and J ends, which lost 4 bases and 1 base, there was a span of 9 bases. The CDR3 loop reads CASSPRGSYEQYF. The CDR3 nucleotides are TGTGCCAGCAGCCCCAGGGGATCCTACGAGCAGTACTTC.

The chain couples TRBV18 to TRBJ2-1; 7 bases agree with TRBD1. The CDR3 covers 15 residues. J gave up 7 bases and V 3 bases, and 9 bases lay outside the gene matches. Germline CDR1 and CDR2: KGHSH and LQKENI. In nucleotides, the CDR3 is TGTGCCAGCTCACCTAAGACAGGGCGGAGTAATGAGCAGTTCTTC. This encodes CASSPKTGRSNEQFF.